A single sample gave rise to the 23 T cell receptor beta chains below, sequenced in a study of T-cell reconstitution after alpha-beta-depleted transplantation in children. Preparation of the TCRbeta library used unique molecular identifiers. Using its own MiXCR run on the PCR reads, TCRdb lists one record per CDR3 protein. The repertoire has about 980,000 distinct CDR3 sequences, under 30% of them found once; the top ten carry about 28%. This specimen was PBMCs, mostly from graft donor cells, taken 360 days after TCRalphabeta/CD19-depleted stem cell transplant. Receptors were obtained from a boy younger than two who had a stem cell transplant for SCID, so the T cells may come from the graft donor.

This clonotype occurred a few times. The CDR3 DNA sequence: TGTGCCAGCAGCCCGAAATGGGACAGGGGATACGAGCAGTACTTC. It yields the protein CASSPKWDRGYEQYF. The chain couples TRBV6-2 or TRBV6-3 to TRBJ2-7; TRBD1 aligns across 10 bases. Germline lookup yields CDR1 MNHEY and CDR2 SVGEGT. CDR3 length: 15 amino acids. V shed 6 bases, J shed 4 bases, and the junction held 9 bases outside the gene matches.

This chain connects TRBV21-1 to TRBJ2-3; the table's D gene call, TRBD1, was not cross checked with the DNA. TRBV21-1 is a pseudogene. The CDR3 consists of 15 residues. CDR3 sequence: CASSNRNRVADTQYF. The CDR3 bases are TGTGCCAGCAGCAATAGGAACAGGGTGGCAGATACGCAGTATTTT.

The CDR3 region has the DNA TGTGCCAGCAGCTCCGGACTCGAGCGGGATGAGCAGTTCTTC. Translated, it gives CASSSGLERDEQFF. The rearrangement joins TRBV5-6 to TRBJ2-1, with D perhaps matching TRBD2 (6 bases). Germline values: CDR1 SGHDT, CDR2 YYEEEE. V lost 3 bases, J lost 8 bases, and 15 bases lay in between. The CDR3 is made up of 14 amino acids.

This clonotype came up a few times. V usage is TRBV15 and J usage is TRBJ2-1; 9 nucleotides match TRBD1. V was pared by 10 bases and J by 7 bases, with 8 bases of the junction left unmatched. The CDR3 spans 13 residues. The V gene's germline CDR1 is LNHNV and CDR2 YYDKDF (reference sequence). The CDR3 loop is CAIRGTGRNEQFF. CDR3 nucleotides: TGTGCCATACGGGGGACAGGGAGGAATGAGCAGTTCTTC.

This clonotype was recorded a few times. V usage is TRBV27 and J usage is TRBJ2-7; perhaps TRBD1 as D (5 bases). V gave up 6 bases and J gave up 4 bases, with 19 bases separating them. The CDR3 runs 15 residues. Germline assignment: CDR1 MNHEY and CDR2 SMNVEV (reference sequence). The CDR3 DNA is TGTGCCAGCAGCCCAAGACAGTTCCTTTGGTACGAGCAGTACTTC. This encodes CASSPRQFLWYEQYF.

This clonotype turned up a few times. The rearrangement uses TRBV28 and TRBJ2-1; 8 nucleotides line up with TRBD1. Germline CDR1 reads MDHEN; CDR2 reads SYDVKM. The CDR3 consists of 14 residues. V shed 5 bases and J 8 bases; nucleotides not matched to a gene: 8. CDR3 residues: CASSAQGAKDEQFF. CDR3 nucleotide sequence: TGTGCCAGCAGTGCCCAGGGGGCGAAGGATGAGCAGTTCTTC.

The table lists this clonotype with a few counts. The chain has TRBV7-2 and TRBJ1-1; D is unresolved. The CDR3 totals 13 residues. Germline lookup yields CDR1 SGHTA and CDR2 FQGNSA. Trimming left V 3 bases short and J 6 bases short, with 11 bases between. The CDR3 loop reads CASSFTQVAEAFF. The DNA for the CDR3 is TGTGCCAGCAGCTTCACCCAGGTGGCTGAAGCTTTCTTT. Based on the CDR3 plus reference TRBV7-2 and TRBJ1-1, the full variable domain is GAGVSQSPSNKVTEKGKDVELRCDPISGHTALYWYRQSLGQGLEFLIYFQGNSAPDKSGLPSDRFSAERTGGSVSTLTIQRTQQEDSAVYLCASSFTQVAEAFFGQGTRLTVV.

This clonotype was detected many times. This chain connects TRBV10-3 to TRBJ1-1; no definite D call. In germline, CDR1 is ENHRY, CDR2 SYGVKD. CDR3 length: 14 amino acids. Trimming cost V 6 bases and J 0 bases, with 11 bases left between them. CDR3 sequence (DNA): TGTGCCATCAGCTCGGACCCCATGAACACTGAAGCTTTCTTT. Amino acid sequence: CAISSDPMNTEAFF.

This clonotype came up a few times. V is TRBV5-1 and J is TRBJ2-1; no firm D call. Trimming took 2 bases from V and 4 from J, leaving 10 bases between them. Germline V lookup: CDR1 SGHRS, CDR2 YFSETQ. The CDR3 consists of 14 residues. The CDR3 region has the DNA TGCGCCAGCAGCTTAAGACCTATTTACAATGAGCAGTTCTTC. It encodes CASSLRPIYNEQFF.

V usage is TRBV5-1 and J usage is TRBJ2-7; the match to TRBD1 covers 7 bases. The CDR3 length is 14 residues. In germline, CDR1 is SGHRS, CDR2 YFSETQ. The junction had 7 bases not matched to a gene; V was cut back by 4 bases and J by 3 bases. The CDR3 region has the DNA TGCGCCAGCAGCGTCCGGGACAGTGTCTACGAGCAGTACTTC. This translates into CASSVRDSVYEQYF.

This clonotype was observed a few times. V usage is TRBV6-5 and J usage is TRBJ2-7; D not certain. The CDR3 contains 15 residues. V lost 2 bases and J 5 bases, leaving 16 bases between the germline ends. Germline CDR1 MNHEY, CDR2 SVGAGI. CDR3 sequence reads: CASSYDGGRLHEQYF. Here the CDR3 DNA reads TGTGCCAGCAGTTACGATGGCGGCCGGTTGCACGAGCAGTACTTC.

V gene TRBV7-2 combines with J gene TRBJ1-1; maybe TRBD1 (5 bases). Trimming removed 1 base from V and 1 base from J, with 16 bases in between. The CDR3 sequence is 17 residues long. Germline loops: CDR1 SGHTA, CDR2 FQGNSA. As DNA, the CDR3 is TGTGCCAGCAGCTTAGGGGGTACCAGGGCTGCGAACACTGAAGCTTTCTTT. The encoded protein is CASSLGGTRAANTEAFF.

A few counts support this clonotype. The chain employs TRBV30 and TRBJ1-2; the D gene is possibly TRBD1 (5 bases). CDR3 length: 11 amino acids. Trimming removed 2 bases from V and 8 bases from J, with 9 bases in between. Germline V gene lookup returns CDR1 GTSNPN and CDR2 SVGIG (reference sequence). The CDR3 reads CAWSLRTGYTF. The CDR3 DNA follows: TGTGCCTGGAGTCTACGGACAGGCTACACCTTC.

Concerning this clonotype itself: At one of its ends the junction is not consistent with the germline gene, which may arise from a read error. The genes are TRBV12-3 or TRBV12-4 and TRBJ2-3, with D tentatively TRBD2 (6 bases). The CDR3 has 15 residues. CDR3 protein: CASSLAWTGTDTQYF. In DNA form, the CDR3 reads TGTGCCAGCAGTCTAGCGTGGACCGGCACAGATACGCAGTATTTT.

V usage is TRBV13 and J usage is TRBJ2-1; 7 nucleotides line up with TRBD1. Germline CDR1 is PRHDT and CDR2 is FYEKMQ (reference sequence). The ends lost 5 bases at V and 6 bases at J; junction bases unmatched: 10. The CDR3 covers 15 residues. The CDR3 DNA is TGTGCCAGCAGCCCTTACAGGGGACGGTTCAATGAGCAGTTCTTC. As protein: CASSPYRGRFNEQFF.

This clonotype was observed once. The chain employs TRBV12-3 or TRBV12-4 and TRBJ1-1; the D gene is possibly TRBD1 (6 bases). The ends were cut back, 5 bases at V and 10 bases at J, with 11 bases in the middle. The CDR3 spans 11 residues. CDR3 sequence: CASSPTGRAFF. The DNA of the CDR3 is TGTGCCAGCAGTCCCACAGGGAGAGCTTTCTTT.

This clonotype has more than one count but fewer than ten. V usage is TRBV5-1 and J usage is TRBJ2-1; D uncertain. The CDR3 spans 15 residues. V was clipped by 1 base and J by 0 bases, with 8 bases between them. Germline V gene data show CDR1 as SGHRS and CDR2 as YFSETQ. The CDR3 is CASSLSQSSYNEQFF. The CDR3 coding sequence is TGCGCCAGCAGCTTGAGTCAGAGCTCCTACAATGAGCAGTTCTTC.

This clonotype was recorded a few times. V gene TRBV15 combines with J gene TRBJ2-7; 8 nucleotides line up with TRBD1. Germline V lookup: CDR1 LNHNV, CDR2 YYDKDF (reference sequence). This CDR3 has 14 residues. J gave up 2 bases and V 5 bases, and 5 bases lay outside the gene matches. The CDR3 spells CATSGGTGAYEQYF. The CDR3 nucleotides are TGTGCCACCAGCGGGGGGACAGGAGCCTACGAGCAGTACTTC. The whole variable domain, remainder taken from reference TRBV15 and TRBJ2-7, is DAMVIQNPRYQVTQFGKPVTLSCSQTLNHNVMYWYQQKSSQAPKLLFHYYDKDFNNEADTPDNFQSRRPNTSFCFLDIRSPGLGDTAMYLCATSGGTGAYEQYFGPGTRLTVT.

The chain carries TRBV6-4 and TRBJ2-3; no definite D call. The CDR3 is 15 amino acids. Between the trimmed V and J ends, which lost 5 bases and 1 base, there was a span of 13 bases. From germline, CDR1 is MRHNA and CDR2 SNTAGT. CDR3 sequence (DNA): TGTGCCAGCAGTATAGGATCCCTCGGCACAGATACGCAGTATTTT. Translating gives CASSIGSLGTDTQYF.

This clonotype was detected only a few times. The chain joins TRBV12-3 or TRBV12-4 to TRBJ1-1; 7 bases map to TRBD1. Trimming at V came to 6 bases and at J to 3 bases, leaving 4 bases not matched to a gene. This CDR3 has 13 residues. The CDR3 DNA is TGTGCCAGCAGAGAGGACAGGTACACTGAAGCTTTCTTT. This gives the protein CASREDRYTEAFF.

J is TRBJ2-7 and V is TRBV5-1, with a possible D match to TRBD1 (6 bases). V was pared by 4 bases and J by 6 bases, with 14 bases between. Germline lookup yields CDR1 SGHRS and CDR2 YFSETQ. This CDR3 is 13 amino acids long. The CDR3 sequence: CASSLTDSAEQYF. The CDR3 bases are TGCGCCAGCAGCCTGACGGACAGTGCCGAGCAGTACTTC. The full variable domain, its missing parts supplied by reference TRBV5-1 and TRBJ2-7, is KAGVTQTPRYLIKTRGQQVTLSCSPISGHRSVSWYQQTPGQGLQFLFEYFSETQRNKGNFPGRFSGRQFSNSRSEMNVSTLELGDSALYLCASSLTDSAEQYFGPGTRLTVT.

The CDR3 protein is CASSRDRRSAKNIQYF. The CDR3 bases are TGTGCCAGCAGCCGGGACAGGAGATCAGCCAAAAACATTCAGTACTTC. This rearrangement joins TRBV28 to TRBJ2-4; TRBD1 agrees at 8 bases. This CDR3 has 16 amino acids. V lost 6 bases and J lost 0; bases outside the gene matches: 7. CDR1 is MDHEN and CDR2 is SYDVKM in the germline V gene.

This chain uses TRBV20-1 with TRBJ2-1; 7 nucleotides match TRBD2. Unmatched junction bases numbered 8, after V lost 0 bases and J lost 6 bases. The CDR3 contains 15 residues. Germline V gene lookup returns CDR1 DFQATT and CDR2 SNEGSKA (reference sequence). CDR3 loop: CSARDQWGGINEQFF. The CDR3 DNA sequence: TGCAGTGCTAGAGATCAGTGGGGGGGAATCAATGAGCAGTTCTTC.